The next 18 T cell receptor beta chains were all read from a single sample in a study of metastatic and nonmetastatic thyroid tumors. Using MiXCR, TCRdb re-called clones from the PCR reads. Of about 30,000 clones in the sample, approximately 25% were seen once. Thyroid surgery took place with no prior treatment in any patient. Sequencing was performed on blood. These receptors originate from a female donor with papillary thyroid cancer or a benign thyroid nodule (not recorded which). Some clones in this sample may be carry-over from other donors' samples.

This clone turned up a few times. Being one base from a much bigger clone, this may be a read error. V and J are TRBV25-1 and TRBJ2-3; TRBD1 matches at 7 bases. Germline V lookup: CDR1 MGHDK, CDR2 SYGVNS. The CDR3 is 13 amino acids. CDR3 protein: CGIEGQNTDTQYF. The CDR3 region has the DNA TGTGGCATCGAGGGACAGAACACAGATACGCAGTATTTT.

There are many counts of this clone. A much more abundant neighbour one base away suggests this may be a read error. The rearrangement joins TRBV20-1 to TRBJ2-7, with 7 bases aligning to TRBD1. Germline V gives CDR1 DFQATT, CDR2 SNEGSKA (reference sequence). This CDR3 contains 12 residues. CDR3 in amino acids: CSAPEGAYGQYF. DNA for the CDR3: TGCAGTGCTCCCGAGGGGGCCTACGGGCAGTACTTC.

Regarding this clone: This CDR3 fails to terminate in the conserved phenylalanine or tryptophan, so it likely reflects a read error. The limits of the CDR3 on the DNA are not certain, so only TCRdb's listed CDR3 is given. The chain joins TRBV6-1 to TRBJ2-7; TRBD2 was called by the table and not checked on the DNA. The CDR3 is 12 residues long, ends included. Germline V CDR1 and CDR2: MNHNS, SASEGT. CDR3: CASSPGPIEKYL.

This clone was observed many times. CDR3 sequence reads: CASSLFLQGLNTEAFF. CDR3 in DNA: TGTGCCAGCAGCTTATTCTTGCAGGGACTGAACACTGAAGCTTTCTTT. The chain combines TRBV11-2 with TRBJ1-1; possible D gene TRBD1, 5 bases. This CDR3 region has 16 residues. Looked up from germline, CDR1 is SGHAT and CDR2 is FQNNGV. V lost 2 bases and J 0 bases, leaving 13 bases between the germline ends.

The gene calls are TRBV5-6 and TRBJ2-7, with D hard to call. Germline V gene sequence: CDR1 SGHDT, CDR2 YYEEEE. Trimming removed 3 bases from V and 0 bases from J, with 16 bases in between. The CDR3 extends over 16 amino acids. The CDR3 DNA is TGTGCCAGCAGCTCATTGCCGGACCCGACCTCCTACGAGCAGTACTTC. Translated: CASSSLPDPTSYEQYF.

This clone has a handful of counts. The rearrangement uses TRBV28 and TRBJ1-3; maybe TRBD1 (5 bases). Per the germline V gene, CDR1 is MDHEN and CDR2 is SYDVKM. CDR3 length: 13 amino acids. Trimming took 7 bases from V and 13 from J, leaving 20 bases between them. CDR3 loop: CASIPPGGIFIYF. The CDR3 nucleotides are TGTGCCAGCATCCCCCCTGGGGGTATTTTTATATATTTT.

This clone ranks as medium-sized (0.01 to 0.1%). This rearrangement joins TRBV12-3 or TRBV12-4 to TRBJ2-7, with unresolved D. Deletions cut 2 bases from V and 1 base from J, with 9 bases between. There are 14 residues in the CDR3. The CDR3 DNA follows: TGTGCCAGCAGTTTAAGGACGGTTTCCTACGAGCAGTACTTC. This sequence encodes CASSLRTVSYEQYF.

The genes are TRBV24-1 and TRBJ2-2; 7 bases match TRBD1. V lost 3 bases, J lost 9 bases, and 9 bases stayed unmatched. Germline CDR1 and CDR2: KGHDR and SFDVKD. CDR3 length: 15 amino acids. The CDR3, as DNA: TGTGCCACCAGTGATCAAGGGACAGAGACCTGGGAGCTGTTTTTT. Translation: CATSDQGTETWELFF.

This clone was seen a few times. The same CDR3 is also encoded by other DNA sequences in this sample. The rearrangement joins TRBV6-4 to TRBJ2-3; D gene ambiguous. Germline V CDR1 and CDR2: MRHNA, SNTAGT. Trimming stripped 4 bases from V and 1 base from J, with 15 bases between. This CDR3 has 16 residues. The CDR3 protein is CASSAGASPGTDTQYF. The CDR3 bases are TGTGCCAGCAGTGCGGGTGCTAGTCCTGGCACAGATACGCAGTATTTT.

In regard to this clone: The conserved final phenylalanine or tryptophan is absent from the CDR3, which likely points to a read error. Because the CDR3's place on the DNA is in doubt, the DNA is left out and the CDR3 is given as listed by TCRdb. The CDR3 loop is CAISEGPEETQSV. The chain has TRBV10-3 and TRBJ2-5. The germline V gene has CDR1 ENHRY and CDR2 SYGVKD. The CDR3 spans 13 amino acids, including both terminal residues.

J is TRBJ2-4 and V is TRBV20-1, with 7 bases that match TRBD1. This CDR3 has 17 amino acids. Trimming removed 3 bases from V and 3 bases from J; junction bases left unmatched: 14. Germline-derived CDR1 and CDR2 are DFQATT and SNEGSKA (reference sequence). The CDR3 sequence is CSARKGQSLYGKNIQYF. The CDR3 DNA sequence: TGCAGTGCTAGGAAGGGACAGAGCTTGTATGGCAAAAACATTCAGTACTTC.

This chain joins TRBV7-2 and TRBJ2-5; TRBD2 matches 8 bases. CDR1 is SGHTA, CDR2 FQGNSA, per germline. The CDR3 is made up of 16 amino acids. V gave up 7 bases and J gave up 3 bases; unmatched junction bases: 13. The CDR3 loop reads CASIPFQGAGEETQYF. DNA for the CDR3: TGTGCCAGCATTCCATTCCAAGGAGCGGGAGAAGAGACCCAGTACTTC.

This clone has just a few counts. The chain combines TRBV12-3 or TRBV12-4 with TRBJ1-1; D is perhaps TRBD1 (6 bases). The CDR3 consists of 13 residues. Trimming cost V 6 bases and J 1 base, with 9 bases left between them. This CDR3 is CASSGTRNTEAFF. The CDR3 DNA follows: TGTGCCAGCAGCGGGACAAGGAACACTGAAGCTTTCTTT.

The sample holds many counts of this clone. The chain couples TRBV9 to TRBJ2-7, with 7 positions matching TRBD2. With 3 bases clipped from V and 3 bases from J, the junction kept 9 bases outside the gene matches. Germline assignment: CDR1 SGDLS and CDR2 YYNGEE. This CDR3 contains 15 residues. CDR3 sequence (DNA): TGTGCCAGCAGCGCCGATAGCGGGTGGAGCTACGAGCAGTACTTC. Encoded protein: CASSADSGWSYEQYF.

This clone has ten or more counts. This chain uses TRBV12-3 or TRBV12-4 with TRBJ2-5; D could derive from TRBD1 or TRBD2 (5 bases each). Trimming shortened V by 6 bases and J by 2 bases, and 16 bases separated the two germline ends. CDR3 size: 15 residues. CDR3 sequence: CASSSRGALQETQYF. The DNA of the CDR3 is TGTGCCAGCAGCTCTCGAGGGGCTCTGCAAGAGACCCAGTACTTC.

This clone was recorded many times. The rearrangement uses TRBV7-9 and TRBJ2-3; no clear D gene. There are 10 residues in the CDR3. The germline CDR1 and CDR2 sequences are SEHNR and FQNEAQ (reference sequence). V gave up 8 bases and J gave up 6 bases, with 6 bases separating them. CDR3 in amino acids: CASDLDTQYF. CDR3 DNA sequence: TGTGCCAGCGATCTTGATACGCAGTATTTT.

The V gene is TRBV3-1, the J gene TRBJ2-1; 11 bases agree with TRBD1. V shed 3 bases, J shed 3 bases, and the junction held 7 bases outside the gene matches. The germline CDR1 and CDR2 sequences are LGHDT and YNNKEL (reference sequence). The CDR3 is 17 residues long. The CDR3 loop is CASSHFRTGGLYNEQFF. The CDR3, as DNA: TGTGCCAGCAGCCATTTCCGGACAGGGGGCCTCTACAATGAGCAGTTCTTC.

This clone is labeled as medium-sized (0.01 to 0.1%). J is TRBJ2-1 and V is TRBV6-1, with 7 bases identical to TRBD2. This CDR3 comprises 14 residues. J was trimmed by 8 bases and V by 5 bases; bases with no gene match: 9. CDR1 and CDR2 from the germline V gene are MNHNS and SASEGT. The CDR3 nucleotides read TGTGCCAGCAGTACTAGACTAGCTCGCGATGAGCAGTTCTTC. Translation: CASSTRLARDEQFF.